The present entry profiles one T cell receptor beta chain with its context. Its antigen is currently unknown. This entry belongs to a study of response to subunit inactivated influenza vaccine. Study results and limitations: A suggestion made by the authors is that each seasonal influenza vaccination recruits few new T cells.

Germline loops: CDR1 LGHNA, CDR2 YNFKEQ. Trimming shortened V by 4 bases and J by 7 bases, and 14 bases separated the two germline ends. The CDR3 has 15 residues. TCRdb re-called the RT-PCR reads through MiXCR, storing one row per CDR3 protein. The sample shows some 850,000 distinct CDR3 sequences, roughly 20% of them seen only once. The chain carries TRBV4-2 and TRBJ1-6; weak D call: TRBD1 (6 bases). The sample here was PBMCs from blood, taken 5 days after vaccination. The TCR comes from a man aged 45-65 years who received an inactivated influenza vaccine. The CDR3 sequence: CASSRGQSSNSPLHF. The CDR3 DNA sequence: TGTGCCAGCAGCCGTGGACAGTCCTCCAATTCACCCCTCCACTTT.